A selection of T cell receptor beta chains follows, all from one sample in a study of siplizumab effects on memory and regulatory T cells. The repertoire was sequenced with immunoSEQ multiplex PCR; TCRdb's copy has only in-frame clones and lacks some. Of 120,000 or so clones in the sample, roughly 90% are singletons; the top ten hold approximately 1.2%. The sequenced sample consisted of CD4+ T cells sorted from blood. These receptors were collected from a human donor in good health. Each CDR3 is given with its conserved first and last residue. Each record gives: V gene, clone size, D gene, J gene, CDR3 DNA, CDR3 protein. The D gene is left open where the match is weak. Clone size is given for some rows only: seen once, a few or many times, or a class if the clone is expanded.

>TRBV5-1|once|.|TRBJ2-7
TGCGCCAGCAGCTTGGGCAGGGTTTCTTACGAGCAGTACTTC
CASSLGRVSYEQYF
>TRBV7-2|once|.|TRBJ1-2
TGTGCCAGCAGCTACCAGGACGGACATGGCTACACCTTC
CASSYQDGHGYTF
>TRBV27|.|TRBD2|TRBJ2-5
TGTGCCAGCAGTCCATTAGCGGGAGAGTGGCAAGAGACCCAGTACTTC
CASSPLAGEWQETQYF
>TRBV6-1|.|.|TRBJ1-3
TGTGCCAGCAGTCGGGACCGAGACTATGGAAACACCATATATTTT
CASSRDRDYGNTIYF
>TRBV2|.|.|TRBJ1-2
TGTGCCAGCATCGTGGGCGTCGACTATGGCTACACCTTC
CASIVGVDYGYTF
>TRBV23-1|.|.|TRBJ1-1
TGCGCCAGCAGTCACGCAGGACGCTCAAACACTGAAGCTTTCTTT
CASSHAGRSNTEAFF
>TRBV4-1|once|TRBD1|TRBJ1-4
TGCGCCAGCAGCCAGGGGACAGGGCAATATGAAAAACTGTTTTTT
CASSQGTGQYEKLFF
>TRBV7-9|.|TRBD1|TRBJ1-1
TGTGCCAGCAGGCCCTCTCAGGGGGGGGGCAGTAACACTGAAGCTTTCTTT
CASRPSQGGGSNTEAFF
>TRBV6-1|.|TRBD2|TRBJ2-2
TGTGCCAGCCCATGGGGTAGCGGGGGTGCCGGGGAGCTGTTTTTT
CASPWGSGGAGELFF
>TRBV6-5|few|.|TRBJ1-1
TGTGCCAGCAGTTCCGGGACCGGGGCTTTCTTT
CASSSGTGAFF
>TRBV25-1|.|.|TRBJ2-3
TGTGCCAGCAGTGACGGGAGAGGGGATACGCAGTATTTT
CASSDGRGDTQYF
>TRBV15|.|TRBD1|TRBJ2-4
TGTGCCACCAGCAGGGAAAAGACAGGGGTGGCCAAAAACATTCAGTACTTC
CATSREKTGVAKNIQYF
>TRBV10-3|.|.|TRBJ1-6
TGTGCCATCAATGACCGGGCCGCCGATTCACCCCTCCACTTT
CAINDRAADSPLHF
>TRBV4-2|.|.|TRBJ2-1
TGTGCCAGCAGCCTGACAGGGACTGTCCCTCTGGGAAATGAGCAGTTCTTC
CASSLTGTVPLGNEQFF
>TRBV10-3|.|.|TRBJ1-2
TGTGCCATCAGCCCTTTGGCGGGGCTAGGGCCCTATGGCTACACCTTC
CAISPLAGLGPYGYTF
>TRBV30|.|.|TRBJ2-2
TGTGCCTGGAGTGTGGGCCAGGCGACCGGGGAGCTGTTTTTT
CAWSVGQATGELFF